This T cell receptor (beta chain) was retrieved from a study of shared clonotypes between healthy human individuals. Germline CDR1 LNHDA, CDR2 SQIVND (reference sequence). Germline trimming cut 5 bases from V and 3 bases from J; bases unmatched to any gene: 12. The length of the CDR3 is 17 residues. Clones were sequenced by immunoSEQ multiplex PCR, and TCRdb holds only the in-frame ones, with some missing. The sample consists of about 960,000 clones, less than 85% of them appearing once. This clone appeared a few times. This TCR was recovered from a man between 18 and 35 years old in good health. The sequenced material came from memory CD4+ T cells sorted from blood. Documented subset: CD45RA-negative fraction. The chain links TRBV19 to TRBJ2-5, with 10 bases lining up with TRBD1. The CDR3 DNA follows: TGTGCCAGTAGTCGGGTAGGGGGGACAGGGGCAAAAGAGACCCAGTACTTC. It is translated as CASSRVGGTGAKETQYF.